These 21 T cell receptor beta chains originate from one sample sequenced in a study of cytomegalovirus exposure and HLA in healthy donors. PCR employed 60 Vbeta and 13 Jbeta primers. This table comes from immunoSEQ multiplex PCR, and its TCRdb copy is limited to in-frame clones, with some not included. Here the sample table reports tens of thousands of clones. The source material was PBMCs. The receptors were sampled from a man younger than 35 in good health and CMV-seropositive.

The chain is built from TRBV19 and TRBJ1-1, with no clear D. CDR1 is LNHDA, CDR2 SQIVND, per germline (reference sequence). The CDR3 has 13 amino acids. Deletions cut 7 bases from V and 4 bases from J, with 13 bases between. The CDR3 reads CASTGGGSTEAFF. In DNA form, the CDR3 reads TGTGCCAGTACCGGAGGAGGGAGCACTGAAGCTTTCTTT.

CDR3 in DNA: TGTGCCAGTAGTGCCCCCCGCGCCGGAACAGTAGAGACCCAGTACTTC. It specifies CASSAPRAGTVETQYF. V is TRBV19 and J is TRBJ2-5; D remains ambiguous. CDR1 is LNHDA, CDR2 SQIVND, per germline (reference sequence). V was clipped by 5 bases and J by 4 bases, with 20 bases between them. This CDR3 is built from 16 residues.

V usage is TRBV18 and J usage is TRBJ2-5; 11 bases line up with TRBD2. The end of the DNA is better explained by TRBJ2-7, so the J call may be wrong. The length of the CDR3 is 16 residues. Per the germline V gene, CDR1 is KGHSH and CDR2 is LQKENI. The DNA for the CDR3 is TGTGCCAGCTCACTTCGAACCGGACTAGCGGGCTACGAGCAGTACTTC. This translates into CASSLRTGLAGYEQYF.

The genes are TRBV7-8 and TRBJ2-1; D is unresolved. The CDR3 spans 12 residues. V gave up 5 bases and J gave up 5 bases, with 7 bases separating them. Germline CDR1 and CDR2: SGHVS and FQNEAQ. The CDR3, as DNA: TGTGCCAGCAGCCTTGTAAACAATGAGCAGTTCTTC. Protein: CASSLVNNEQFF.

V and J are TRBV14 and TRBJ2-1; 8 bases are shared with TRBD2. The CDR3 has 15 residues. V was clipped by 5 bases and J by 3 bases; unmatched bases: 6. Germline V CDR1 and CDR2: SGHDN, FVKESK. The CDR3 DNA follows: TGTGCCAGCAGCTCAGCCCTAGCGGGCTACAATGAGCAGTTCTTC. Encoded protein: CASSSALAGYNEQFF.

The V call is TRBV9, the J call TRBJ2-7; 14 bases agree with TRBD2. Germline loops: CDR1 SGDLS, CDR2 YYNGEE. J lost 7 bases, V lost 0 bases, and 6 bases had no gene match. The length of the CDR3 is 16 residues. For the CDR3, the DNA is TGTGCCAGCAGCGTAGCTGGGGGGACTAGCGGGAGAGAGCAGTACTTC. Protein: CASSVAGGTSGREQYF. Complete variable domain (other parts from reference TRBV9 and TRBJ2-7): DSGVTQTPKHLITATGQRVTLRCSPRSGDLSVYWYQQSLDQGLQFLIQYYNGEERAKGNILERFSAQQFPDLHSELNLSSLELGDSALYFCASSVAGGTSGREQYFGPGTRLTVT.

V gene TRBV6-5 combines with J gene TRBJ2-7, with 7 positions matching TRBD1. CDR1 and CDR2 from the germline V gene are MNHEY and SVGAGI. Unmatched junction bases numbered 14, after V lost 6 bases and J lost 6 bases. The CDR3 contains 15 residues. The CDR3 here is CASRSAWDSNREQYF. The CDR3 DNA is TGTGCCAGCAGGTCAGCTTGGGACAGCAATCGCGAGCAGTACTTC.

The J gene is TRBJ1-1, the V gene TRBV4-1; 8 bases line up with TRBD1. V was pared by 0 bases and J by 8 bases, with 11 bases of the junction left unmatched. Germline assignment: CDR1 MGHRA and CDR2 YSYEKL. This CDR3 is built from 16 residues. CDR3 coding DNA: TGCGCCAGCAGCCAAGATCGAGAACAGGGGGTTCGAGAAGCTTTCTTT. Translation gives CASSQDREQGVREAFF.

The rearrangement uses TRBV28 and TRBJ1-2; 7 nucleotides align to TRBD1. Germline assignment: CDR1 MDHEN and CDR2 SYDVKM. V shed 6 bases, J shed 8 bases, and the junction held 9 bases outside the gene matches. The CDR3 runs to 13 residues. The CDR3 region is CASRPQGERGYTF. The DNA for the CDR3 is TGTGCCAGCAGACCTCAGGGGGAAAGGGGCTACACCTTC.

The rearrangement uses TRBV7-3 and TRBJ1-2; 10 bases fit TRBD1. Unmatched junction bases numbered 2, after V lost 5 bases and J lost 2 bases. CDR3 length equals 14 residues. Germline V gene data show CDR1 as SGHTA and CDR2 as FQGTGA. The CDR3 loop is CASSMGQGNYGYTF. DNA for the CDR3: TGTGCCAGCAGCATGGGACAGGGGAACTATGGCTACACCTTC.

The rearrangement uses TRBV5-3 and TRBJ2-7, with D possibly TRBD2 on 5 matching bases. TRBV5-3 is an ORF, and what it does is uncertain. Trimming removed 4 bases at V and 1 base at J, with 15 bases between. The CDR3 is made up of 15 amino acids. The CDR3 protein is CARSAWRRTSYEQYF. The DNA of the CDR3 is TGTGCCAGAAGCGCCTGGAGGCGGACGTCCTACGAGCAGTACTTC.

A word on this clone: Its ends do not fully match the called genes, so a read error is possible. This chain connects TRBV19 to TRBJ1-1; a weak D match, TRBD1 (6 bases). The CDR3 has 15 amino acids. Germline CDR1 reads LNHDA; CDR2 reads SQIVND (reference sequence). This chain's CDR3 is CATSDRTFSNTEAFF. CDR3 nucleotide sequence: TGTGCCACTAGTGACAGGACCTTTTCGAACACTGAAGCTTTCTTT.

V and J are TRBV5-1 and TRBJ2-7; 11 bases align to TRBD2. The CDR3 has 14 residues. The junction had 6 bases not matched to a gene; V was cut back by 5 bases and J by 5 bases. Germline CDR1 reads SGHRS; CDR2 reads YFSETQ. The CDR3 region has the DNA TGCGCCAGCAGTTTACTAGCGGGGGTCAACGAGCAGTACTTC. It is translated as CASSLLAGVNEQYF.

The rearrangement joins TRBV4-1 to TRBJ2-7; D may be TRBD1 (5 bases). CDR3 size: 12 residues. Trimming removed 0 bases at V and 7 bases at J, with 7 bases between. CDR1 is MGHRA, CDR2 YSYEKL, per germline. CDR3 in amino acids: CASSQDRGEQYF. CDR3 coding DNA: TGCGCCAGCAGCCAAGATAGGGGAGAGCAGTACTTC.

The chain is built from TRBV2 and TRBJ2-5; the match to TRBD2 covers 13 bases. With 1 base clipped from V and 5 bases from J, the junction kept 1 base outside the gene matches. Germline values: CDR1 SNHLY, CDR2 FYNNEI. The CDR3 runs 15 residues. The CDR3 protein is CASSEELAGGETQYF. The CDR3 bases are TGTGCCAGCAGTGAAGAACTAGCGGGGGGGGAGACCCAGTACTTC.

The CDR3 bases are TGTGCCAGCTCACCACTCAAAACTAGCGGGAGCACCTACGAGCAGTACTTC. This sequence encodes CASSPLKTSGSTYEQYF. This chain connects TRBV18 to TRBJ2-7; 11 positions match TRBD2. The CDR3 spans 17 residues. The germline CDR1 and CDR2 sequences are KGHSH and LQKENI. J lost 2 bases, V lost 1 base, and 7 bases had no gene match.

V and J are TRBV30 and TRBJ1-2; D not resolved. The CDR3 consists of 13 residues. CDR1 is GTSNPN and CDR2 is SVGIG in the germline V gene (reference sequence). Trimming removed 0 bases at V and 7 bases at J, with 12 bases between. CDR3 loop: CAWSVHSGLGYTF. CDR3 bases: TGTGCCTGGAGTGTACATTCAGGTCTTGGCTACACCTTC.

This chain joins TRBV7-9 and TRBJ2-7, with 8 bases that match TRBD1. CDR3 length equals 15 residues. The trim removed 1 base at V and 5 bases at J, leaving 7 bases unmatched. Germline loops: CDR1 SEHNR, CDR2 FQNEAQ (reference sequence). As DNA, the CDR3 is TGTGCCAGCAGCTTAGGGACAGGGCGTGCGGACGAGCAGTACTTC. Translated, it gives CASSLGTGRADEQYF.

The chain has TRBV6-1 and TRBJ1-4, with 7 positions matching TRBD1. CDR1 is MNHNS and CDR2 is SASEGT in the germline V gene. Trimming took 4 bases from V and 7 from J; bases not matched to a gene: 6. This CDR3 is 14 amino acids long. This chain's CDR3 is CASSGTHRGEKLFF. The CDR3 DNA reads TGTGCCAGCAGTGGGACCCACAGGGGTGAAAAACTGTTTTTT.

This sequence joins TRBV7-9 and TRBJ2-5; D unclear. Trimming took 7 bases from V and 4 from J, leaving 7 bases between them. Germline values: CDR1 SEHNR, CDR2 FQNEAQ (reference sequence). This CDR3 comprises 11 residues. The CDR3 sequence: CASTPGETQYF. DNA of the CDR3: TGTGCCAGCACCCCAGGAGAGACCCAGTACTTC.

This chain joins TRBV6-1 and TRBJ1-1; weak D call: TRBD1 (6 bases). This CDR3 spans 14 amino acids. Germline CDR1 and CDR2: MNHNS and SASEGT. Trimming stripped 1 base from V and 1 base from J, with 7 bases between. The CDR3 loop is CASSEGQENTEAFF. CDR3 nucleotide sequence: TGTGCCAGCAGTGAAGGACAGGAGAACACTGAAGCTTTCTTT.